A selection of T cell receptor beta chains follows, all from one sample in a study of T cell responses to AZD1222 COVID-19 vaccine. Generated by immunoSEQ multiplex PCR, the TCRdb table keeps only in-frame clones and is missing some. The sample has 87,000 or so clones, 90% seen once. The specimen was peripheral blood, collected on day 0 of AZD1222 vaccination. These receptor sequences come from an adult in good health. The CDR3 runs from the conserved cysteine through the conserved F or W. Fields, in order: D gene, J gene, V gene, clone size, CDR3 protein, CDR3 DNA. D genes are given only for firm matches. Some rows have no size entry. The others give once, few or many, or a class for an expanded clone.

-	TRBJ2-3	TRBV19	-	CASSIRGEADTQYF	TGTGCCAGTAGTATCAGAGGGGAGGCAGATACGCAGTATTTT
-	TRBJ2-3	TRBV5-1	-	CASSFTGKVTDTQYF	TGCGCCAGCAGCTTCACAGGGAAGGTCACAGATACGCAGTATTTT
-	TRBJ1-4	TRBV6-2/TRBV6-3	-	CASRPLGQRSEKLFF	TGTGCCAGCAGACCTCTAGGACAGCGGTCCGAAAAACTGTTTTTT
-	TRBJ2-1	TRBV14	-	CASSPDILVHNEQFF	TGTGCCAGCAGCCCAGATATCCTAGTCCACAATGAGCAGTTCTTC
-	TRBJ2-7	TRBV5-4	-	CASSSYGTGLAEQYF	TGTGCCAGCAGCTCCTACGGTACGGGATTAGCCGAGCAGTACTTC
-	TRBJ1-5	TRBV27	-	CASSLEGYSNQPQHF	TGTGCCAGCAGTTTAGAGGGCTATAGCAATCAGCCCCAGCATTTT
TRBD1	TRBJ2-7	TRBV5-4	-	CASSPPPGGAYEQYF	TGTGCCAGCAGCCCGCCACCAGGGGGCGCCTACGAGCAGTACTTC
TRBD1	TRBJ1-3	TRBV7-8	-	CASSLVGQVAGNTIYF	TGTGCCAGCAGCTTAGTCGGACAGGTGGCTGGAAACACCATATATTTT
TRBD1	TRBJ1-2	TRBV7-3	-	CASSWGQGEGYTF	TGTGCCAGCAGCTGGGGACAGGGGGAAGGCTACACCTTC
TRBD1	TRBJ1-5	TRBV19	-	CASSPRTGGGNQPQHF	TGTGCCAGTAGTCCCAGGACAGGGGGCGGGAATCAGCCCCAGCATTTT
TRBD1	TRBJ2-7	TRBV7-6	-	CASSARDRDRYEQYF	TGTGCCAGCAGCGCCCGGGACAGGGACCGCTACGAGCAGTACTTC
TRBD1	TRBJ2-3	TRBV9	-	CASSVRGRVSDTQYF	TGTGCCAGCAGCGTGAGGGGGCGCGTATCAGATACGCAGTATTTT
TRBD1	TRBJ1-6	TRBV30	-	CAWSVGTDLALHF	TGTGCCTGGAGTGTCGGGACAGACCTTGCCCTCCACTTT
TRBD1	TRBJ1-1	TRBV12-3/TRBV12-4	-	CASSGDSNTEAFF	TGTGCCAGCAGTGGGGACAGCAACACTGAAGCTTTCTTT
TRBD2	TRBJ2-1	TRBV7-2	-	CASRQLAGGHNEQFF	TGTGCCAGCAGACAGCTAGCGGGGGGCCACAATGAGCAGTTCTTC
-	TRBJ1-2	TRBV10-3	-	CAISESNRVNYGYTF	TGTGCCATCAGTGAGTCGAACAGAGTAAACTATGGCTACACCTTC
TRBD1	TRBJ2-7	TRBV7-3	-	CASSLRPGGSYEQYF	TGTGCCAGCAGCCTACGCCCAGGGGGCTCCTACGAGCAGTACTTC
-	TRBJ1-1	TRBV7-2	-	CASSLAMVGRGNTEAFF	TGTGCCAGCAGCTTAGCAATGGTGGGAAGGGGGAACACTGAAGCTTTCTTT
-	TRBJ2-1	TRBV9	-	CASSVAGFVYNEQFF	TGTGCCAGCAGCGTAGCAGGGTTCGTCTACAATGAGCAGTTCTTC
-	TRBJ1-3	TRBV30	-	CPFGGNTIYF	TGTCCCTTTGGGGGAAACACCATATATTTT
-	TRBJ1-5	TRBV11-2	-	CASSLGGVGNQPQHF	TGTGCCAGCAGCCTAGGGGGGGTGGGGAATCAGCCCCAGCATTTT
-	TRBJ1-2	TRBV29-1	-	CSVITNYGYTF	TGCAGCGTTATCACAAACTATGGCTACACCTTC
TRBD1	TRBJ1-6	TRBV12-5	-	CASGFDTGVSPLHF	TGTGCTAGTGGTTTTGACACAGGGGTCTCACCCCTCCACTTT
-	TRBJ1-1	TRBV5-1	once	CASSLEGKNTEAFF	TGCGCCAGCAGCTTGGAGGGCAAGAACACTGAAGCTTTCTTT
-	TRBJ1-3	TRBV19	-	CASSISGVSGNTIYF	TGTGCCAGTAGTATCAGTGGGGTCTCTGGAAACACCATATATTTT
TRBD1	TRBJ1-1	TRBV3-1/TRBV3-2	-	CATRQGQHPEAFF	TGTGCCACTCGACAGGGCCAACATCCTGAAGCTTTCTTT
TRBD1	TRBJ1-5	TRBV29-1	-	CSVGQGFNQPQHF	TGCAGCGTTGGACAGGGATTCAATCAGCCCCAGCATTTT
TRBD1	TRBJ1-5	TRBV16	once	CASSIGTGHQPQHF	TGTGCCAGCAGTATCGGGACAGGGCATCAGCCCCAGCATTTT
TRBD1	TRBJ2-5	TRBV27	-	CASSRFQGAGETQYF	TGTGCCAGCAGCCGATTTCAGGGGGCGGGTGAGACCCAGTACTTC
-	TRBJ1-1	TRBV19	-	CASHLQGPYHGTEAFF	TGTGCCAGCCACCTTCAGGGACCCTATCATGGGACTGAAGCTTTCTTT
TRBD1	TRBJ2-6	TRBV9	-	CASSADRGRSAGANVLTF	TGTGCCAGCAGCGCGGACAGGGGGCGCTCTGCTGGGGCCAACGTCCTGACTTTC
-	TRBJ1-1	TRBV18	once	CASSPQRDTEAFF	TGTGCCAGCTCACCTCAGCGCGACACTGAAGCTTTCTTT
TRBD1	TRBJ1-2	TRBV13	-	CASSTGQGRNYGYTF	TGTGCCAGCAGCACCGGACAGGGTCGGAACTATGGCTACACCTTC
-	TRBJ2-1	TRBV7-3	-	CASSPGRGLEQFF	TGTGCCAGCAGCCCTGGTCGGGGCCTTGAGCAGTTCTTC
-	TRBJ1-4	TRBV4-3	-	CASSHPPARVKLFF	TGCGCCAGCAGCCACCCTCCAGCCCGGGTAAAACTGTTTTTT
-	TRBJ2-2	TRBV14	-	CASSRRHRHDTGELFF	TGTGCCAGCAGCAGACGCCACCGGCACGACACCGGGGAGCTGTTTTTT
TRBD2	TRBJ2-5	TRBV7-9	medium-sized	CASSCRRLAGDQETQYF	TGTGCCAGCAGCTGTCGGCGACTAGCGGGGGACCAAGAGACCCAGTACTTC
-	TRBJ1-1	TRBV7-2	once	CASSSRPGSYDMNTEAFF	TGTGCCAGCAGCTCCCGGCCGGGATCCTACGACATGAACACTGAAGCTTTCTTT
-	TRBJ2-3	TRBV7-2	-	CASSLDRGTDTQYF	TGTGCCAGCAGCTTAGACAGGGGCACAGATACGCAGTATTTT
-	TRBJ1-1	TRBV4-3	-	CASSQERALGEAFF	TGCGCCAGCAGCCAAGAACGGGCCCTCGGTGAAGCTTTCTTT
-	TRBJ2-2	TRBV24-1	-	CATSASGELFF	TGTGCCACCAGTGCGTCCGGGGAGCTGTTTTTT
-	TRBJ1-5	TRBV7-2	-	CASKGEDQPQHF	TGTGCCAGCAAGGGGGAGGATCAGCCCCAGCATTTT
-	TRBJ2-7	TRBV5-6	-	CASSSGPVYEQYF	TGTGCCAGCAGCTCTGGGCCAGTCTACGAGCAGTACTTC
TRBD1	TRBJ1-4	TRBV4-2	-	CASSQDGTGNEKLFF	TGTGCCAGCAGCCAAGATGGGACAGGGAATGAAAAACTGTTTTTT
-	TRBJ1-2	TRBV5-4	-	CASSKPGTNLAGGYTF	TGTGCCAGCAGCAAGCCGGGCACCAATCTGGCTGGGGGCTACACCTTC
TRBD2	TRBJ2-7	TRBV11-2	-	CASTPRGLSGDGEQYF	TGTGCCAGCACGCCCCGGGGTCTGAGCGGGGACGGCGAGCAGTACTTC
TRBD2	TRBJ2-4	TRBV27	once	CASRSGGTKNIQYF	TGTGCCAGCAGGAGCGGGGGGACCAAAAACATTCAGTACTTC
-	TRBJ2-1	TRBV7-9	-	CASSGRGANYNEQFF	TGTGCCAGCAGCGGACGGGGTGCGAACTACAATGAGCAGTTCTTC
TRBD1	TRBJ1-5	TRBV7-8	-	CASSSYRGTGRGQPQHF	TGTGCCAGCAGCTCCTACCGAGGGACAGGGAGAGGGCAGCCCCAGCATTTT
TRBD1	TRBJ1-6	TRBV6-1	-	CASSEAGTDYSPLHF	TGTGCCAGCAGTGAAGCTGGGACAGATTATTCACCCCTCCACTTT
-	TRBJ2-7	TRBV6-5	-	CASSYSGGQTYEQYF	TGTGCCAGCAGTTACTCGGGTGGGCAGACCTACGAGCAGTACTTC
-	TRBJ1-6	TRBV4-2	few	CASSQEWAGESSPLHF	TGTGCCAGCAGCCAAGAATGGGCCGGGGAAAGCTCACCCCTCCACTTT
TRBD1	TRBJ2-3	TRBV7-3	-	CASRDPGQGGADTQYF	TGTGCCAGCAGAGATCCGGGACAGGGAGGCGCAGATACGCAGTATTTT
-	TRBJ1-2	TRBV9	-	CASSPNPAGEYGYTF	TGTGCCAGCAGTCCCAATCCGGCGGGGGAATATGGCTACACCTTC
TRBD2	TRBJ2-2	TRBV14	-	CASSAPPGLAVPGELFF	TGTGCCAGCAGCGCCCCTCCGGGACTAGCGGTCCCCGGGGAGCTGTTTTTT
-	TRBJ2-7	TRBV2	few	CASSEGLGRGGYEQYF	TGTGCCAGCAGTGAAGGCTTGGGCAGGGGGGGGTACGAGCAGTACTTC